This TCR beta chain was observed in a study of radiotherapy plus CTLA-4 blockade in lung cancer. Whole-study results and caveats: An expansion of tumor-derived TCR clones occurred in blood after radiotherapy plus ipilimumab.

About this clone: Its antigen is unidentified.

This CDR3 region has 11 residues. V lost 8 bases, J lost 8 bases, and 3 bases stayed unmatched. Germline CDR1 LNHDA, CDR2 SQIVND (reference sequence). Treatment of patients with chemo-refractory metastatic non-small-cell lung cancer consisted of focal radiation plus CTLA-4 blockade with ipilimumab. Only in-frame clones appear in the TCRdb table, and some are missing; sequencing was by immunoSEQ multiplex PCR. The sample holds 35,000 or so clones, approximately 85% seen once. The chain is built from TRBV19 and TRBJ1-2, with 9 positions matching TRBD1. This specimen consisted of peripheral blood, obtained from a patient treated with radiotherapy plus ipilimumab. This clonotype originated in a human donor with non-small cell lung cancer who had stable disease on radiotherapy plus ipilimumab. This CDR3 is CASGTGRGYTF. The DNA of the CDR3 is TGTGCCAGTGGGACAGGGAGGGGCTACACCTTC.